This T cell receptor (beta chain) emerged from a study of CD8+ T cells in alopecia areata (dated by TCRdb to 2016 to 2018). Broadly, across the study: The treated patients, all with moderate-to-severe alopecia areata, were enrolled in an open-label pilot trial of oral tofacitinib given at 5 to 10 mg twice daily. Patients received tofacitinib for 6 to 18 months and were then followed off drug for 6 months to check for delayed response and recurrence. For the treated patients, the SALT score, which quantifies what percentage of scalp surface area is affected, served as the measure of disease severity. High-throughput TCRbeta sequencing was used to examine T cell clonal expansion in alopecia areata in both the C3H/HeJ mouse model and human patients. Scalp tissue and sorted CD4+ and CD8+ peripheral blood T cells from patchy and totalis/universalis alopecia areata patients and from healthy controls were covered by human TCRbeta sequencing. Biopsies were taken from tofacitinib-treated patients at baseline and again at 4 and 24 weeks into treatment, and several of those patients also had a later scalp biopsy. Scalp clonality was compared among normal scalp (n=4), patchy alopecia areata scalp (n=8), and alopecia totalis/universalis scalp (n=8). RNA was obtained with the PAXgene miRNA kit for fixed scalp, the miRNeasy kit for PBMCs, and the RNeasy kit for mouse skin. TCRbeta CDR3 regions were amplified by immunoSEQ multiplex PCR using 35 Vbeta forward and 13 Jbeta reverse primers.

CDR1 and CDR2, per the germline V gene, are SNHLY and FYNNEI. V is cut back by 4 bases and J by 4 bases, with 6 bases in the junction unmatched. The CDR3 contains 15 residues, cysteine and phenylalanine counted. Left in the record is the CDR3 DNA by itself, 45 bases read in frame from the first base. The time point label here, explained by the study, means: roughly 24 weeks on oral tofacitinib. The treatment or condition label for this specimen denotes: oral pan-JAK inhibitor, 5-10 mg twice daily. From alopecia areata patients, peripheral blood was collected along with lesional scalp punch biopsies. PBMCs were isolated by density centrifugation and stained for CD3, CD4 and CD8, after which CD4+ and CD8+ T cells were sorted on a FACSAria. Libraries were made using the immunoSEQ multiplex PCR assay. To provide template for TCR sequencing, every sample had RNA extracted and reverse transcribed into cDNA. First-strand cDNA was synthesized using SuperScript III with a 2:1 mix of oligo-dT and random hexamers. A synthetic immune receptor repertoire was used to assess amplification bias, and residual bias was removed computationally. Per the authors' processing: Raw reads were preprocessed to remove errors, and CDR3 was defined by IMGT conventions from the conserved cysteine to phenylalanine. To get clonality, Shannon entropy was normalized by log2 of the number of productive unique TCRs and the result was subtracted from 1. Whether each scalp clone was CD4 or CD8 was inferred by checking scalp TCRbeta sequences against the CD4 and CD8 repertoires from sorted blood. What TCRdb holds here is the immuneACCESS table cut down to in-frame rearrangements. Part of the clones is not present; checked against another copy, under half of the missing clones reflect an unresolved V gene, and the others are unexplained. Clone size and V and J calls were adopted from that table, with D and trimming inferred from the DNA. In all, the sample holds more than 90,000 clones, and under 60% of those were seen once. Over 9% of the sample is taken by the ten largest.

In regard to this clone: The antigen it binds to is not known. No qualities accompany the bases; no much larger clone lies one base away.

On the study overall, not on this receptor specifically: The treated cohort was small, with a single nonresponder, so links between baseline CD8+ expansion and response need larger studies. Compared with normal scalp, lesional scalp, particularly in alopecia totalis/universalis, had higher clonality and more expanded CD8+ clones, which suggests antigenic drive. With tofacitinib, both scalp clonality and the number of expanded CD8+ clones among the top 100 scalp clones went down significantly. Scalp TCR repertoire analysis is complicated because resident alphabeta T cells in normal human skin are also sequenced, whereas mouse skin is dominated by gammadelta T cells. Shared TCR sequences between patients were less evident than in mice, which may be partly attributable to HLA diversity in the patient population. Many expanded lesional clones persisted in scalp and blood during tofacitinib treatment, which may partly explain relapse after stopping treatment.

The source was CD8+ T cells sorted from blood, collected at week 24, from a patient treated with tofacitinib. The sequence joins TRBV2 to TRBJ2-4, and TRBD2 aligns with 8 junction nucleotides. The TCR originated in a human donor with alopecia areata. The encoded CDR3 is CASSALAEKKNIQYF. The bases read TGTGCCAGCAGTGCACTAGCGGAGAAAAAAAACATTCAGTACTTC.